The T cell receptor beta chain described here comes from a study of patients and donors after allogeneic stem cell transplantation. Germline-derived CDR1 and CDR2 are DFQATT and SNEGSKA (reference sequence). Trimming shortened V by 0 bases and J by 3 bases, and 12 bases separated the two germline ends. The CDR3 is 14 amino acids. TCRdb re-called the RT-PCR reads with MiXCR, one entry per CDR3 protein. The table includes 900,000 to 1,000,000 distinct CDR3 sequences, about a sixth detected once. The chain couples TRBV20-1 to TRBJ2-7, with D unclear. The receptor's source is a human donor who was either an allogeneic HSCT recipient or a stem cell or donor lymphocyte infusion donor (not recorded which). It is not recorded whose cells these are; they may come from a transplant donor. Sample: blood, either unsorted or a sorted T cell fraction (not recorded which). CDR3 sequence reads: CSARDPRKHYEQYF. As DNA, the CDR3 is TGCAGTGCTAGAGACCCCAGGAAACACTACGAGCAGTACTTC.